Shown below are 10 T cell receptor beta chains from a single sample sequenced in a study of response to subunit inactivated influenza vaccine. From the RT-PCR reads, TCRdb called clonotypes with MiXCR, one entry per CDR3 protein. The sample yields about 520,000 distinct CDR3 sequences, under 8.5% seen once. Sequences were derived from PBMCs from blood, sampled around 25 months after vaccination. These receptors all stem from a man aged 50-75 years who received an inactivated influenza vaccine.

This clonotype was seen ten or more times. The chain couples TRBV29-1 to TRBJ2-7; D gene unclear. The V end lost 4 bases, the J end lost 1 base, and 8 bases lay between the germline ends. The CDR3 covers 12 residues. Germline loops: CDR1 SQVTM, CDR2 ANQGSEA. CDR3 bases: TGCAGCGTTGGTTCGGTTTCCTACGAGCAGTACTTC. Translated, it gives CSVGSVSYEQYF.

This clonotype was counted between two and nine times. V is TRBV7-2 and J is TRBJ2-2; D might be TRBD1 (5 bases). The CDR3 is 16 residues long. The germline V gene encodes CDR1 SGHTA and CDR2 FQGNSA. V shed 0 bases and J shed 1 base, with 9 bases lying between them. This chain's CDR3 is CASSLAGALNTGELFF. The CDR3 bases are TGTGCCAGCAGCTTAGCTGGGGCCCTGAACACCGGGGAGCTGTTTTTT.

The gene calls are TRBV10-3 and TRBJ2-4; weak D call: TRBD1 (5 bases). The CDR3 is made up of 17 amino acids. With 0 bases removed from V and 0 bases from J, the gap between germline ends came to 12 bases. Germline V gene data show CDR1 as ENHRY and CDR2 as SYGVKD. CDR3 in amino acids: CAISESGALLAKNIQYF. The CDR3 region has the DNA TGTGCCATCAGTGAGTCTGGGGCCCTACTAGCCAAAAACATTCAGTACTTC.

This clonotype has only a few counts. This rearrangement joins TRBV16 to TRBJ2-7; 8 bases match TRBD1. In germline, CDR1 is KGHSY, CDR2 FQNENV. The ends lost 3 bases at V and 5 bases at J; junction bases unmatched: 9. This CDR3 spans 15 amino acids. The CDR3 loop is CASSQFDRGVDEQYF. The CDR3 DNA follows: TGTGCCAGCAGCCAGTTTGACAGGGGCGTCGACGAGCAGTACTTC.

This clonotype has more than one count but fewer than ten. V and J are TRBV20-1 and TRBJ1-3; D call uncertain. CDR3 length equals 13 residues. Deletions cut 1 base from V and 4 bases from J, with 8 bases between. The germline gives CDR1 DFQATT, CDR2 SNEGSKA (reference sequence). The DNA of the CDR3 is TGCAGTGCTAGAGTGAAGGGCGGAAACACCATATATTTT. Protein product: CSARVKGGNTIYF.

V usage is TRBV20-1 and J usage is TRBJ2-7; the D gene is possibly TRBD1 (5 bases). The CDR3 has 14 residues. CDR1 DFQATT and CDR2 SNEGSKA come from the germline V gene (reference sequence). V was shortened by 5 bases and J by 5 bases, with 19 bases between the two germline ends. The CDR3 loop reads CSARSFIRGDEQYF. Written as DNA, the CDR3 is TGCAGTGCTCGCTCTTTTATAAGGGGCGACGAGCAGTACTTC.

CDR3 in amino acids: CATSGTVSRNTIYF. The CDR3 coding sequence is TGTGCCACCAGCGGGACAGTTTCTCGAAACACCATATATTTT. The chain has TRBV15 and TRBJ1-3; 7 bases map to TRBD1. The CDR3 extends over 14 amino acids. The junction had 6 bases not matched to a gene; V was cut back by 5 bases and J by 5 bases. Germline CDR1 is LNHNV and CDR2 is YYDKDF (reference sequence).

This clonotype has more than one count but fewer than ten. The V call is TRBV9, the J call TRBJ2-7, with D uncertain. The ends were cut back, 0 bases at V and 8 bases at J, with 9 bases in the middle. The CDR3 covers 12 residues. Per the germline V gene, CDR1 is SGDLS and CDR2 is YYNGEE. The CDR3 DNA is TGTGCCAGCAGCGTAGTAGGTGGCAAGCAGTACTTC. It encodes CASSVVGGKQYF.

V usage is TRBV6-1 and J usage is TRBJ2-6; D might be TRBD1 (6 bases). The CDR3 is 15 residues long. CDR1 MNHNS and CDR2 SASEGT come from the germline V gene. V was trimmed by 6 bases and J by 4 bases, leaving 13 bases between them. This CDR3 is CASRSGQSGANVLTF. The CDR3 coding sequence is TGTGCCAGCAGGAGCGGACAGTCCGGGGCCAACGTCCTGACTTTC.

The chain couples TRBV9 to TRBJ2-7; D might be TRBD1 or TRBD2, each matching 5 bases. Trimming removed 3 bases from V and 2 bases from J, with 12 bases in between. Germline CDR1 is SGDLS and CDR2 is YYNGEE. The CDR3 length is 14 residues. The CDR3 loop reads CASSGQGATYEQYF. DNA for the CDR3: TGTGCCAGCAGCGGCCAGGGAGCCACCTACGAGCAGTACTTC.